These 28 T cell receptor beta chains came from one sample sequenced in a study of cytomegalovirus exposure and HLA in healthy donors. PCR involved 60 Vbeta and 13 Jbeta primers. Repertoires were generated with immunoSEQ multiplex PCR, while TCRdb's copy carries only in-frame clones and drops some. The data hold about 35,000 clones, with about 80% observed a single time. Source material: PBMCs. These TCRs come from a male donor in good health and CMV-seronegative.

The chain is built from TRBV5-1 and TRBJ1-4; TRBD1 might be the D (5 bases). Trimming cost V 2 bases and J 5 bases, with 10 bases left between them. CDR1 and CDR2 from the germline V gene are SGHRS and YFSETQ. The CDR3 contains 14 residues. The DNA for the CDR3 is TGCGCCAGCAGCTTCCGGGACTCCAATGAAAAACTGTTTTTT. Its protein is CASSFRDSNEKLFF.

This clone showed up just once. The rearrangement joins TRBV27 to TRBJ1-1, with TRBD1 identical over 9 bases. Germline loops: CDR1 MNHEY, CDR2 SMNVEV (reference sequence). V dropped 0 bases and J dropped 4; count of bases not matched to a gene: 12. The CDR3 length is 18 residues. As DNA, the CDR3 is TGTGCCAGCAGTTTATCGGCGGGACAGGGCGGTCCTGGCACTGAAGCTTTCTTT. It specifies CASSLSAGQGGPGTEAFF.

The chain carries TRBV19 and TRBJ2-2; 9 nucleotides line up with TRBD2. The V gene end was trimmed by 4 bases and the J gene end by 1 base; junction bases not matched to a gene: 4. The germline CDR1 and CDR2 sequences are LNHDA and SQIVND (reference sequence). CDR3 size: 16 residues. The CDR3 DNA is TGTGCCAGTAGTAGGGAACTAGCGGGGAACACCGGGGAGCTGTTTTTT. Protein: CASSRELAGNTGELFF.

The CDR3 region has the DNA TGTGCCAGCAGCGGCGGACAGACGAGCTCCTACGAGCAGTACTTC. Its protein product is CASSGGQTSSYEQYF. The chain uses TRBV9 and TRBJ2-7, with D possibly matching TRBD1 (6 bases). Germline V gene sequence: CDR1 SGDLS, CDR2 YYNGEE. Trimming took 3 bases from V and 0 from J, leaving 13 bases between them. CDR3 length: 15 residues.

The chain couples TRBV7-6 to TRBJ2-3; 13 bases match TRBD2. The CDR3 has 18 residues. CDR1 and CDR2 from the germline V gene are SGHVS and FNYEAQ. V dropped 6 bases and J dropped 2; count of bases not matched to a gene: 11. The CDR3 is CASSWRLAGGSVTDTQYF. The CDR3 bases are TGTGCCAGCAGTTGGAGACTAGCGGGGGGTTCTGTCACAGATACGCAGTATTTT.

The chain uses TRBV4-2 and TRBJ2-5; 9 bases are a match to TRBD2. The DNA end lines up better with TRBJ2-7; the J call may be wrong. The CDR3 has 16 amino acids. Germline-derived CDR1 and CDR2 are LGHNA and YNFKEQ. The CDR3 region is CASSQDGSSGSDEQYF. CDR3 DNA: TGTGCCAGCAGCCAAGATGGCAGTAGCGGGAGCGACGAGCAGTACTTC.

The table lists this clone with a few counts. The V call is TRBV5-8, the J call TRBJ1-1; 9 bases map to TRBD1. Looked up from germline, CDR1 is SGHTS and CDR2 is YDEGEE. This CDR3 spans 14 amino acids. Trimming removed 4 bases from V and 6 bases from J; junction bases left unmatched: 7. CDR3 loop: CASSTGQGHAEAFF. CDR3 DNA: TGTGCCAGCAGCACGGGACAGGGACACGCTGAAGCTTTCTTT.

This clone was seen only a few times. V usage is TRBV28 and J usage is TRBJ2-5; 7 bases are a match to TRBD1. In germline, CDR1 is MDHEN, CDR2 SYDVKM. J was trimmed by 0 bases and V by 7 bases; bases with no gene match: 14. The CDR3 is 17 residues long. The CDR3 here is CASTIGDGTVYQETQYF. The CDR3 nucleotides read TGTGCCAGCACGATAGGTGACGGGACAGTGTACCAAGAGACCCAGTACTTC.

This clone was seen a handful of times. This sequence joins TRBV2 and TRBJ2-5; 8 bases agree with TRBD1. This CDR3 spans 15 amino acids. CDR1 SNHLY and CDR2 FYNNEI come from the germline V gene. V shed 5 bases, J shed 4 bases, and the junction held 9 bases outside the gene matches. CDR3 protein: CASSPGTGRSETQYF. Here the CDR3 DNA reads TGTGCCAGCAGTCCCGGGACAGGCCGCTCAGAGACCCAGTACTTC.

J is TRBJ1-3 and V is TRBV5-1; D uncertain. CDR1 and CDR2 from the germline V gene are SGHRS and YFSETQ. Trimming left V 1 base short and J 3 bases short, with 14 bases between. The CDR3 length is 16 residues. This CDR3 reads CASSLWGGIFGNTIYF. The CDR3, as DNA: TGCGCCAGCAGCTTGTGGGGAGGGATTTTTGGAAACACCATATATTTT.

With respect to this clone: Sequence at one end of the junction differs from germline and may be a read error. The chain employs TRBV2 and TRBJ1-1; D is unclear. Germline V lookup: CDR1 SNHLY, CDR2 FYNNEI. The CDR3 is 13 amino acids. The CDR3 nucleotides read TGTGGCAGCCGCCTCGAGGGAATGACTGAAGCTTTCTTT. This encodes CGSRLEGMTEAFF.

The chain combines TRBV30 with TRBJ1-1; 7 bases align to TRBD1. This CDR3 is built from 13 residues. Germline V CDR1 and CDR2: GTSNPN, SVGIG (reference sequence). V shed 3 bases and J 5 bases; nucleotides not matched to a gene: 6. The CDR3 DNA reads TGTGCCTGGAGCTTGAAACAGGGGACTGAAGCTTTCTTT. This sequence encodes CAWSLKQGTEAFF. The whole variable domain, filled in from reference TRBV30 and TRBJ1-1, reads SQTIHQWPATLVQPVGSPLSLECTVEGTSNPNLYWYRQAAGRGLQLLFYSVGIGQISSEVPQNLSASRPQDRQFILSSKKLLLSDSGFYLCAWSLKQGTEAFFGQGTRLTVV.

This clone appeared a single time. The gene calls are TRBV7-9 and TRBJ2-5, with D possibly being TRBD1 (5 bases). In germline, CDR1 is SEHNR, CDR2 FQNEAQ (reference sequence). The V and J ends lost 1 base and 5 bases respectively, with 11 bases between them. CDR3 length: 14 residues. The CDR3 sequence: CASSLVGAGETQYF. CDR3 DNA: TGTGCCAGCAGCTTAGTTGGTGCAGGGGAGACCCAGTACTTC.

The chain couples TRBV9 to TRBJ1-1; the match to TRBD1 covers 8 bases. J was trimmed by 3 bases and V by 4 bases; bases with no gene match: 5. The CDR3 runs to 14 residues. Germline-derived CDR1 and CDR2 are SGDLS and YYNGEE. CDR3 protein: CASSPTGAYTEAFF. In DNA, the CDR3 is TGTGCCAGCAGCCCGACAGGGGCTTACACTGAAGCTTTCTTT.

The V call is TRBV7-2, the J call TRBJ2-1, with 12 bases fitting TRBD2. CDR3 size: 18 residues. The V gene's germline CDR1 is SGHTA and CDR2 FQGNSA. V lost 3 bases, J lost 0 bases, and 6 bases stayed unmatched. The CDR3 nucleotides read TGTGCCAGCAGCTTTTCACTAGCGGGAGGTTTCTCCTACAATGAGCAGTTCTTC. Residues: CASSFSLAGGFSYNEQFF.

This clone appeared a few times. V and J are TRBV19 and TRBJ1-6; TRBD1 matches at 8 bases. CDR3 length: 13 residues. Unmatched junction bases numbered 5, after V lost 9 bases and J lost 7 bases. From germline, CDR1 is LNHDA and CDR2 SQIVND (reference sequence). The CDR3 DNA is TGTGCCAGCCTGGACAGGGCCAATTCACCCCTCCACTTT. This sequence encodes CASLDRANSPLHF.

CDR3 loop: CASTRAGQGKGYTF. In nucleotides, the CDR3 is TGTGCCAGCACCAGAGCGGGACAGGGGAAGGGCTACACCTTC. The chain couples TRBV28 to TRBJ1-2; 10 bases match TRBD1. Germline V gives CDR1 MDHEN, CDR2 SYDVKM. The CDR3 runs 14 residues. The V and J ends lost 7 bases and 8 bases, in that order; junction bases with no gene match: 10.

This rearrangement joins TRBV4-1 to TRBJ1-1; 11 nucleotides line up with TRBD1. The germline gives CDR1 MGHRA, CDR2 YSYEKL. J gave up 8 bases and V 3 bases, and 11 bases lay outside the gene matches. This CDR3 comprises 16 residues. The CDR3 sequence is CASSHVPGQGGGEAFF. The CDR3 DNA sequence: TGCGCCAGCAGCCATGTCCCGGGACAGGGGGGAGGGGAAGCTTTCTTT.

The V gene is TRBV30, the J gene TRBJ1-2; 8 bases are a match to TRBD1. Germline CDR1 reads GTSNPN; CDR2 reads SVGIG (reference sequence). The CDR3 spans 13 residues. With V trimmed by 3 bases and J by 6 bases, 6 bases remained unmatched. The CDR3 is CAWRADRDHGYTF. CDR3 nucleotide sequence: TGTGCCTGGAGAGCGGACAGGGACCATGGCTACACCTTC.

The chain uses TRBV13 and TRBJ1-1; D uncertain. Trimming took off 3 bases at V and 4 bases at J, with 6 bases between the two ends. Per germline, CDR1 PRHDT and CDR2 FYEKMQ (reference sequence). The CDR3 has 12 amino acids. The CDR3 DNA reads TGTGCCAGCAGCTTCTTGGCCACTGAAGCTTTCTTT. Translating it yields CASSFLATEAFF.

This chain joins TRBV5-4 and TRBJ2-7, with 10 nucleotides matching TRBD2. The ends lost 3 bases at V and 0 bases at J; junction bases unmatched: 3. The length of the CDR3 is 15 residues. Germline CDR1 reads SGHNT; CDR2 reads YYREEE (reference sequence). CDR3 nucleotides: TGTGCCAGCAGCTCCGGACTAGCGGTCTCCTACGAGCAGTACTTC. Translating it yields CASSSGLAVSYEQYF.

The chain joins TRBV11-2 to TRBJ2-7; a possible D gene is TRBD2 (6 bases). Germline values: CDR1 SGHAT, CDR2 FQNNGV. This CDR3 contains 15 residues. With 5 bases removed from V and 1 base from J, the gap between germline ends came to 15 bases. The CDR3 protein is CASSQAGRASYEQYF. The CDR3 DNA is TGTGCCAGCAGCCAGGCGGGAAGGGCATCCTACGAGCAGTACTTC.

The V call is TRBV5-1, the J call TRBJ1-1; TRBD1 is a possible D gene (6 bases). V was pared by 0 bases and J by 5 bases, with 14 bases between. The CDR3 has 15 amino acids. Germline assignment: CDR1 SGHRS and CDR2 YFSETQ. The CDR3 DNA is TGCGCCAGCAGCTTGGTGGGGGGGCCGGGGACTGAAGCTTTCTTT. Its protein product is CASSLVGGPGTEAFF.

This clone was counted only a few times. The CDR3 DNA reads as TGTGCCAGCAGTTATGTGGGCTCCCGACCGCTGGACTCGACAGGGGGAGATGGCTACACCTTC. Translating it yields CASSYVGSRPLDSTGGDGYTF. The chain employs TRBV27 and TRBJ1-2, with 9 bases lining up with TRBD1. The CDR3 is made up of 21 amino acids. Germline V gives CDR1 MNHEY, CDR2 SMNVEV (reference sequence). The junction had 27 bases not matched to a gene; V was cut back by 4 bases and J by 6 bases.

V and J are TRBV7-9 and TRBJ2-3, with TRBD1 matching 8 bases. V gave up 6 bases and J gave up 4 bases; unmatched junction bases: 9. Germline V gene data show CDR1 as SEHNR and CDR2 as FQNEAQ (reference sequence). The CDR3 is 15 residues long. CDR3 in amino acids: CASSPRDRRADTQYF. CDR3 nucleotide sequence: TGTGCCAGCAGTCCCCGGGACAGGCGAGCAGATACGCAGTATTTT. The variable domain in full, completed from reference TRBV7-9 and TRBJ2-3, reads DTGVSQNPRHKITKRGQNVTFRCDPISEHNRLYWYRQTLGQGPEFLTYFQNEAQLEKSRLLSDRFSAERPKGSFSTLEIQRTEQGDSAMYLCASSPRDRRADTQYFGPGTRLTVL.

The chain joins TRBV7-9 to TRBJ1-1; tentative D call: TRBD1 (5 bases). Trimming cost V 3 bases and J 8 bases, with 13 bases left between them. There are 13 residues in the CDR3. The germline CDR1 and CDR2 sequences are SEHNR and FQNEAQ (reference sequence). The CDR3 is CASSFSRTPEAFF. The CDR3 region has the DNA TGTGCCAGCAGCTTTTCCCGGACACCGGAAGCTTTCTTT.

The chain recombines TRBV11-1 with TRBJ1-1; D unresolved. The CDR3 has 15 amino acids. Trimming cost V 5 bases and J 1 base, with 14 bases left between them. Germline CDR1 is SGHAT and CDR2 is FQDESV (reference sequence). The CDR3 region is CASSNMPPENTEAFF. For the CDR3, the DNA is TGTGCCAGCAGCAACATGCCTCCCGAGAACACTGAAGCTTTCTTT.

The chain uses TRBV7-9 and TRBJ1-2; TRBD1 agrees at 7 bases. Trimming removed 5 bases from V and 6 bases from J; junction bases left unmatched: 9. CDR1 is SEHNR, CDR2 FQNEAQ, per germline (reference sequence). The CDR3 runs 14 residues. This CDR3 reads CASSPRQGSHGYTF. The CDR3 region has the DNA TGTGCCAGCAGCCCTCGACAGGGATCTCATGGCTACACCTTC.